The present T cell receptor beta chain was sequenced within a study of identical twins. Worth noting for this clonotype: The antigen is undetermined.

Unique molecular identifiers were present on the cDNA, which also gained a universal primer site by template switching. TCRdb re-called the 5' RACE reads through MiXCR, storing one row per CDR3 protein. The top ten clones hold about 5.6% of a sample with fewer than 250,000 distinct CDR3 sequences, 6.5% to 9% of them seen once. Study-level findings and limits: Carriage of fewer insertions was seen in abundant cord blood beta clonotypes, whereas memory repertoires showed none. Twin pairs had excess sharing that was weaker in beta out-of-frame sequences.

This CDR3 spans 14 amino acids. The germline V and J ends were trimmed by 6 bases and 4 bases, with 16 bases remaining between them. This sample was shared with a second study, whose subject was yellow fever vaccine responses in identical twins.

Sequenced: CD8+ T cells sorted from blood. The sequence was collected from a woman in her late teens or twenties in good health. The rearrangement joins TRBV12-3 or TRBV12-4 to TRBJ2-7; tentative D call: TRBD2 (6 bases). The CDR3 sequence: CASRNLAAPYEQYF. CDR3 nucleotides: TGTGCCAGCAGGAATTTAGCGGCGCCGTACGAGCAGTACTTC.